These 13 T cell receptor beta chains share one sample of origin, sequenced in a study of metastatic and nonmetastatic thyroid tumors. TCRdb re-analyzed the PCR reads using MiXCR. Here the sample spans roughly 83,000 clones, 15% being singletons. All patients reached thyroid surgery having received no treatment beforehand. The sample comprised blood. All receptors come from a female donor with papillary thyroid cancer or a benign thyroid nodule (not recorded which). Some clones in this sample may be carry-over from other donors' samples.

For this clone: This may be a read error, as it is one base from a much larger clone. In DNA form, the CDR3 reads TGTCCCAGCAGCTTTATGAGTCCTCCTAGGAGCTACACCTTC. This sequence encodes CPSSFMSPPRSYTF. The V call is TRBV13, the J call TRBJ1-2; D gene unclear. The CDR3 covers 14 residues. Germline CDR1 is PRHDT and CDR2 is FYEKMQ (reference sequence).

This clone was recorded a few times. The chain joins TRBV12-3 or TRBV12-4 to TRBJ1-6, with D unresolved. Trimming pared 4 bases from V and 9 bases from J, leaving 13 bases between. This CDR3 has 14 amino acids. DNA of the CDR3: TGTGCCAGCAGTTCGGCGGCTGCGAGTTCACCCCTCCACTTT. Translating it yields CASSSAAASSPLHF.

This clone was found many times. This chain uses TRBV12-3 or TRBV12-4 with TRBJ2-3; D ambiguous. The V end lost 8 bases, the J end lost 6 bases, and 12 bases lay between the germline ends. The CDR3 has 12 amino acids. The CDR3: CASGRVQDTQYF. The CDR3 bases are TGTGCCAGCGGGCGCGTTCAGGATACGCAGTATTTT.

As for this clone: A much larger clonotype is one base distant, so this may be a read error. V usage is TRBV20-1 and J usage is TRBJ2-5; TRBD2 is a possible D gene (7 bases). V was clipped by 4 bases and J by 5 bases, with 17 bases between them. Germline CDR1 and CDR2: DFQATT and SNEGSKA (reference sequence). The CDR3 has 14 amino acids. This chain's CDR3 is CSATFGGARETQYF. The CDR3 DNA reads TGCAGTGCTACATTTGGGGGGGCGAGGGAGACCCAGTACTTC.

This clone was observed many times. The V and J genes are TRBV9 and TRBJ2-2, with TRBD1 matching 7 bases. Germline V CDR1 and CDR2: SGDLS, YYNGEE. The CDR3 consists of 15 residues. The trim removed 3 bases at V and 5 bases at J, leaving 7 bases unmatched. The CDR3 coding sequence is TGTGCCAGCAGCGGAGGGGGCGCGGATACCGGGGAGCTGTTTTTT. Its translation is CASSGGGADTGELFF.

This clone was counted a few times. A much more abundant neighbour one base away suggests this may be a read error. The chain joins TRBV6-2 or TRBV6-3 to TRBJ1-1, with D unresolved. Trimming took 5 bases from V and 7 from J, leaving 14 bases between them. CDR1 MNHEY and CDR2 SVGEGT come from the germline V gene. The CDR3 spans 13 residues. This chain's CDR3 is CASSHRIECEAFF. CDR3 bases: TGTGCCAGCAGTCACCGAATCGAATGTGAAGCTTTCTTT.

Points on this clone: A much more abundant neighbour one base away suggests this may be a read error. J is TRBJ2-3 and V is TRBV19, with D hard to call. V was clipped by 3 bases and J by 6 bases, with 10 bases between them. This CDR3 is 13 amino acids long. From germline, CDR1 is LNHDA and CDR2 SQIVND (reference sequence). This CDR3 is CASSIGLSDTQYF. The CDR3, as DNA: TGTGCCAGTAGTATTGGGTTATCCGATACGCAGTATTTT.

This clone occurred many times. The rearrangement uses TRBV28 and TRBJ1-2, with TRBD1 as a possible D gene (5 bases). The CDR3 extends over 14 amino acids. CDR1 and CDR2 (germline): MDHEN, SYDVKM. V dropped 8 bases and J dropped 2 bases, with 15 bases sitting between them. For the CDR3, the DNA is TGTGCCAGCGGAGGGGAATTTAGGAACTATGGCTACACCTTC. Protein sequence: CASGGEFRNYGYTF.

This clone was seen ten or more times. V gene TRBV19 combines with J gene TRBJ2-2, with TRBD2 identical over 13 bases. The CDR3 has 18 amino acids. J lost 5 bases, V lost 5 bases, and 11 bases had no gene match. Per germline, CDR1 LNHDA and CDR2 SQIVND (reference sequence). The CDR3 sequence: CASSQTSGGARWTGELFF. Written as DNA, the CDR3 is TGTGCCAGTAGTCAAACTAGCGGGGGGGCCCGATGGACCGGGGAGCTGTTTTTT.

In this sample, this clone turned up a few times. A much larger clone lies one base from this, so it may be a read error. The chain uses TRBV29-1 and TRBJ2-5; tentative D call: TRBD2 (6 bases). The CDR3 extends over 15 amino acids. V was shortened by 8 bases and J by 5 bases, with 24 bases between the two germline ends. Germline assignment: CDR1 SQVTM and CDR2 ANQGSEA. DNA for the CDR3: TGCAGCTTCGACCGAGAAACTTCTAGCGTTGAGACCCAGTACTTC. Translating gives CSFDRETSSVETQYF.

This clone was seen ten or more times. The chain is built from TRBV3-1 and TRBJ2-2; 10 nucleotides align to TRBD2. Unmatched junction bases numbered 5, after V lost 3 bases and J lost 4 bases. The germline V gene has CDR1 LGHDT and CDR2 YNNKEL (reference sequence). This CDR3 has 16 amino acids. The CDR3 here is CASSHVRLAGTGELFF. Here the CDR3 DNA reads TGTGCCAGCAGCCACGTCAGACTAGCGGGCACCGGGGAGCTGTTTTTT.

This clone was counted at least ten times. The V and J genes are TRBV9 and TRBJ2-3, with 7 bases matching TRBD2. The CDR3 has 15 residues. The germline CDR1 and CDR2 sequences are SGDLS and YYNGEE. Germline trimming cut 4 bases from V and 0 bases from J; bases unmatched to any gene: 5. CDR3 sequence: CASSIPGGSTDTQYF. As DNA, the CDR3 is TGTGCCAGCAGCATCCCGGGGGGAAGCACAGATACGCAGTATTTT.

This clone was seen many times. The chain joins TRBV24-1 to TRBJ2-3; 7 nucleotides match TRBD1. Germline trimming cut 12 bases from V and 2 bases from J; bases unmatched to any gene: 7. The CDR3 totals 13 residues. The germline V gene encodes CDR1 KGHDR and CDR2 SFDVKD. The CDR3 coding sequence is TGTGCCTCTGGGGACAGAAACACAGATACGCAGTATTTT. Translating gives CASGDRNTDTQYF.